Presented here are 5 T cell receptor beta chains from one specimen sequenced in a study of control samples from healthy donors and cancer patients. Clones were sequenced by immunoSEQ multiplex PCR, and TCRdb holds only the in-frame ones, with some missing. The sample comprises 100,000 to 150,000 clones, approximately 87% of which are singletons, and 2.5% to 3.5% rests with the top ten. The sample comprised blood. The origin of the receptors is a man in his 60s in good health.

The genes are TRBV2 and TRBJ1-1; 7 bases align to TRBD1. Germline CDR1 is SNHLY and CDR2 is FYNNEI. V dropped 8 bases and J dropped 5; count of bases not matched to a gene: 8. The CDR3 extends over 13 amino acids. The CDR3 DNA is TGTGCCAGCGAAGAGACAGGGTTTACTGAAGCTTTCTTT. It translates to CASEETGFTEAFF.

This clone was seen only once. This rearrangement joins TRBV6-1 to TRBJ1-3; D unclear. This CDR3 has 16 residues. Germline V gives CDR1 MNHNS, CDR2 SASEGT. Between the trimmed V and J ends, which lost 3 bases and 0 bases, there was a span of 12 bases. CDR3 residues: CASSDAGKPSGNTIYF. For the CDR3, the DNA is TGTGCCAGCAGTGATGCAGGCAAACCCTCTGGAAACACCATATATTTT.

This chain uses TRBV9 with TRBJ2-1; 8 bases align to TRBD2. Germline CDR1 reads SGDLS; CDR2 reads YYNGEE. This CDR3 contains 16 residues. V was pared by 0 bases and J by 9 bases, with 11 bases of the junction left unmatched. The CDR3 coding sequence is TGTGCCAGCAGCGTAGTCGGCGGGGGGCAGCGGAGTGAGCAGTTCTTC. Translation: CASSVVGGGQRSEQFF.

This rearrangement joins TRBV20-1 to TRBJ1-4; D is perhaps TRBD1 (5 bases). Germline CDR1 DFQATT, CDR2 SNEGSKA (reference sequence). V was shortened by 3 bases and J by 8 bases, with 10 bases between the two germline ends. The CDR3 sequence is 12 residues long. The CDR3 DNA reads TGCAGTGCTAGTACGGGACGGGAAAAACTGTTTTTT. Translating it yields CSASTGREKLFF.

The V call is TRBV19, the J call TRBJ1-1; D uncertain. The V gene lost 7 bases and the J gene lost 5 bases, with 8 bases spanning the gap. CDR1 and CDR2 (germline): LNHDA, SQIVND (reference sequence). This CDR3 contains 11 residues. The CDR3 sequence is CASKGMTEAFF. The CDR3 nucleotides are TGTGCCAGTAAGGGAATGACTGAAGCTTTCTTT.